These 3 T cell receptor beta chains originate from one sample sequenced in a study of blood T cell repertoires in COVID-19. The protocol was immunoSEQ multiplex PCR, while the TCRdb copy is restricted to in-frame clones and leaves out a portion. Of roughly 29,000 clones listed, around 85% are singletons. Sequenced input: peripheral blood. These receptors were taken from a woman aged 55-70 years with acute or convalescent COVID-19.

The J gene is TRBJ2-2, the V gene TRBV29-1, with TRBD1 identical over 9 bases. The germline V gene has CDR1 SQVTM and CDR2 ANQGSEA. The junction had 10 bases not matched to a gene; V was cut back by 1 base and J by 7 bases. The CDR3 consists of 16 residues. The CDR3 DNA is TGCAGCGTTGAAGGACAGGGGGTGACATTAGGCGGGGAGCTGTTTTTT. It is translated as CSVEGQGVTLGGELFF.

The J gene is TRBJ1-1, the V gene TRBV19, with 8 positions matching TRBD1. The trim removed 8 bases at V and 0 bases at J, leaving 8 bases unmatched. Germline-derived CDR1 and CDR2 are LNHDA and SQIVND (reference sequence). The CDR3 is 15 residues long. The CDR3 DNA reads as TGTGCCAGTCGGGGACAGGCCAAGATGAACACTGAAGCTTTCTTT. It yields the protein CASRGQAKMNTEAFF. The full variable domain, rest sourced from reference TRBV19 and TRBJ1-1, is DGGITQSPKYLFRKEGQNVTLSCEQNLNHDAMYWYRQDPGQGLRLIYYSQIVNDFQKGDIAEGYSVSREKKESFPLTVTSAQKNPTAFYLCASRGQAKMNTEAFFGQGTRLTVV.

J is TRBJ2-7 and V is TRBV30, with TRBD2 matching 7 bases. The V segment lost 0 bases and the J segment 5 bases; nucleotides outside the gene matches: 7. Germline V gene sequence: CDR1 GTSNPN, CDR2 SVGIG (reference sequence). The CDR3 has 14 residues. CDR3 nucleotides: TGTGCCTGGAGTGTGGGGGGGGAGGAGGACGAGCAGTACTTC. Translated, it gives CAWSVGGEEDEQYF. Drawing the rest from reference TRBV30 and TRBJ2-7, the complete variable domain is SQTIHQWPATLVQPVGSPLSLECTVEGTSNPNLYWYRQAAGRGLQLLFYSVGIGQISSEVPQNLSASRPQDRQFILSSKKLLLSDSGFYLCAWSVGGEEDEQYFGPGTRLTVT.